The clone carrying this T cell receptor beta chain was picked up many times. Regarding time point: newly diagnosed GD, antithyroid drugs for less than 3 months. Preparation of the TCR library used RNA extracted from PBMCs. These data originate in a study of regulatory T cells in long-lasting Graves disease. Through Arm-PCR of CDR3 regions and iRepertoire HTBI primers, TCR beta libraries were built. MiXCR, run by TCRdb on the multiplex PCR reads, gives a single entry per CDR3 protein. The table has over 400,000 distinct CDR3 sequences, 14% seen once. Germline trimming cut 5 bases from V and 7 bases from J; bases unmatched to any gene: 7. Per the germline V gene, CDR1 is SNHLY and CDR2 is FYNNEI. This CDR3 spans 14 amino acids. These data are also associated with another study on T cells in Graves' hyperthyroidism and ophthalmopathy.

The origin of this receptor is a woman aged 45 to 65 with Graves disease. Specimen: peripheral blood mononuclear cells (PBMCs), collected at new diagnosis, from a patient treated with antithyroid drugs. The chain uses TRBV2 and TRBJ2-1; 8 bases match TRBD2. The chain's CDR3 is CASSRREGRNEQFF. Here the CDR3 DNA reads TGTGCCAGCAGTCGTCGGGAGGGCCGGAATGAGCAGTTCTTC.